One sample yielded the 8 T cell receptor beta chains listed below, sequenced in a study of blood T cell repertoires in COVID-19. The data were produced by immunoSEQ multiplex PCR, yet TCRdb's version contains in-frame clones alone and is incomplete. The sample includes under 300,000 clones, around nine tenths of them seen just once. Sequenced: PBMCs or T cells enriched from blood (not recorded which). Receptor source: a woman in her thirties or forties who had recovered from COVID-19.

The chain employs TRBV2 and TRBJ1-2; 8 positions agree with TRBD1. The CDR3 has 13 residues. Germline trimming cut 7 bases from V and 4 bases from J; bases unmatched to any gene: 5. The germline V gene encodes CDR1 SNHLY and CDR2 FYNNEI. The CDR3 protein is CASTATGGYGYTF. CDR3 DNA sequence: TGTGCCAGCACCGCCACAGGGGGCTATGGCTACACCTTC.

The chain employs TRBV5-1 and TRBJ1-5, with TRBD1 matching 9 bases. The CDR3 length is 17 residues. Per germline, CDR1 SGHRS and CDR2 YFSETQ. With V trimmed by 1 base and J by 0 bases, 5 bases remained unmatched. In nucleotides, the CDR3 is TGCGCCAGCAGCTTGTTTCCGGGACAGGGTAGCAATCAGCCCCAGCATTTT. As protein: CASSLFPGQGSNQPQHF.

The CDR3 nucleotides are TGCGCCAGCAGCTTGAGGCAGGGCGGAGGCTACACCTTC. Protein sequence: CASSLRQGGGYTF. This rearrangement joins TRBV5-1 to TRBJ1-2; D possibly corresponds to TRBD1 (5 bases). The germline CDR1 and CDR2 sequences are SGHRS and YFSETQ. This CDR3 is built from 13 residues. The V end was cut by 1 base, the J end by 8 bases, with 12 bases between.

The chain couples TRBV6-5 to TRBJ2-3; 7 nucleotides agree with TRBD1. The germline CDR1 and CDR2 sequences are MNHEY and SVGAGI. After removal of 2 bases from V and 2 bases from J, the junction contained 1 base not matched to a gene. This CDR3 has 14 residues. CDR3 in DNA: TGTGCCAGCAGTTACGGACAGGACACAGATACGCAGTATTTT. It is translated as CASSYGQDTDTQYF.

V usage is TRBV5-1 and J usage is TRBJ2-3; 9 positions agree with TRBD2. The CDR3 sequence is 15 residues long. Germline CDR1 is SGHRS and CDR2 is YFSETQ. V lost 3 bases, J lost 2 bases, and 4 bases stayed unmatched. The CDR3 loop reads CASSYSGGSTDTQYF. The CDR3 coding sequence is TGCGCCAGCAGCTATAGCGGGGGATCCACAGATACGCAGTATTTT. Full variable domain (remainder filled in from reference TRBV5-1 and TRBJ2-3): KAGVTQTPRYLIKTRGQQVTLSCSPISGHRSVSWYQQTPGQGLQFLFEYFSETQRNKGNFPGRFSGRQFSNSRSEMNVSTLELGDSALYLCASSYSGGSTDTQYFGPGTRLTVL.

CDR3 in amino acids: CAWSPPGGEAFF. The CDR3, as DNA: TGTGCCTGGAGTCCCCCGGGAGGTGAAGCTTTCTTT. This sequence joins TRBV30 and TRBJ1-1, with unresolved D. Germline-derived CDR1 and CDR2 are GTSNPN and SVGIG (reference sequence). Trimming left V 2 bases short and J 7 bases short, with 11 bases between. This CDR3 is built from 12 residues.

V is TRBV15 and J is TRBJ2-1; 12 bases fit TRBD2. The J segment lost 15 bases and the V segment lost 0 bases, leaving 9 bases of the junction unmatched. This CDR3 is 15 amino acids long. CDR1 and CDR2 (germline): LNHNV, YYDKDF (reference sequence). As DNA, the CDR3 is TGTGCCACCAGCAGAGATCGGGCTAGCGGGAGGGCCTCGTTCTTC. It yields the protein CATSRDRASGRASFF. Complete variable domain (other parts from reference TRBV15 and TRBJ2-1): DAMVIQNPRYQVTQFGKPVTLSCSQTLNHNVMYWYQQKSSQAPKLLFHYYDKDFNNEADTPDNFQSRRPNTSFCFLDIRSPGLGDTAMYLCATSRDRASGRASFFGPGTRLTVL.

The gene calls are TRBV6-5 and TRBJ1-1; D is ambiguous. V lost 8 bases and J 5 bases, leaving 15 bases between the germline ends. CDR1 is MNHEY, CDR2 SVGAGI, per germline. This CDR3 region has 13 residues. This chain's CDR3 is CASAGSLATEAFF. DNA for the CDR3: TGTGCCAGCGCGGGGTCCTTAGCGACTGAAGCTTTCTTT.